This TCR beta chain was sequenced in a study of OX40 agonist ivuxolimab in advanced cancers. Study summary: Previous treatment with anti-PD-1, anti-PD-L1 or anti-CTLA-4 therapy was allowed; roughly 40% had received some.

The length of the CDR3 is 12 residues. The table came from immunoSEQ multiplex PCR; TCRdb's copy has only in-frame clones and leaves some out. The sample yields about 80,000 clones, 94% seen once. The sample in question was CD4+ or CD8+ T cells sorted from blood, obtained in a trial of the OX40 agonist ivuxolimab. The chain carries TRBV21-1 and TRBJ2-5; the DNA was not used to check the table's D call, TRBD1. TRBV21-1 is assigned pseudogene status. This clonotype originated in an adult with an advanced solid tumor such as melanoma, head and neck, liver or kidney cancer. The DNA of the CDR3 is TGTGCCAGCAGCAAGGCTAACCAGGGACAGTACTTC. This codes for CASSKANQGQYF.